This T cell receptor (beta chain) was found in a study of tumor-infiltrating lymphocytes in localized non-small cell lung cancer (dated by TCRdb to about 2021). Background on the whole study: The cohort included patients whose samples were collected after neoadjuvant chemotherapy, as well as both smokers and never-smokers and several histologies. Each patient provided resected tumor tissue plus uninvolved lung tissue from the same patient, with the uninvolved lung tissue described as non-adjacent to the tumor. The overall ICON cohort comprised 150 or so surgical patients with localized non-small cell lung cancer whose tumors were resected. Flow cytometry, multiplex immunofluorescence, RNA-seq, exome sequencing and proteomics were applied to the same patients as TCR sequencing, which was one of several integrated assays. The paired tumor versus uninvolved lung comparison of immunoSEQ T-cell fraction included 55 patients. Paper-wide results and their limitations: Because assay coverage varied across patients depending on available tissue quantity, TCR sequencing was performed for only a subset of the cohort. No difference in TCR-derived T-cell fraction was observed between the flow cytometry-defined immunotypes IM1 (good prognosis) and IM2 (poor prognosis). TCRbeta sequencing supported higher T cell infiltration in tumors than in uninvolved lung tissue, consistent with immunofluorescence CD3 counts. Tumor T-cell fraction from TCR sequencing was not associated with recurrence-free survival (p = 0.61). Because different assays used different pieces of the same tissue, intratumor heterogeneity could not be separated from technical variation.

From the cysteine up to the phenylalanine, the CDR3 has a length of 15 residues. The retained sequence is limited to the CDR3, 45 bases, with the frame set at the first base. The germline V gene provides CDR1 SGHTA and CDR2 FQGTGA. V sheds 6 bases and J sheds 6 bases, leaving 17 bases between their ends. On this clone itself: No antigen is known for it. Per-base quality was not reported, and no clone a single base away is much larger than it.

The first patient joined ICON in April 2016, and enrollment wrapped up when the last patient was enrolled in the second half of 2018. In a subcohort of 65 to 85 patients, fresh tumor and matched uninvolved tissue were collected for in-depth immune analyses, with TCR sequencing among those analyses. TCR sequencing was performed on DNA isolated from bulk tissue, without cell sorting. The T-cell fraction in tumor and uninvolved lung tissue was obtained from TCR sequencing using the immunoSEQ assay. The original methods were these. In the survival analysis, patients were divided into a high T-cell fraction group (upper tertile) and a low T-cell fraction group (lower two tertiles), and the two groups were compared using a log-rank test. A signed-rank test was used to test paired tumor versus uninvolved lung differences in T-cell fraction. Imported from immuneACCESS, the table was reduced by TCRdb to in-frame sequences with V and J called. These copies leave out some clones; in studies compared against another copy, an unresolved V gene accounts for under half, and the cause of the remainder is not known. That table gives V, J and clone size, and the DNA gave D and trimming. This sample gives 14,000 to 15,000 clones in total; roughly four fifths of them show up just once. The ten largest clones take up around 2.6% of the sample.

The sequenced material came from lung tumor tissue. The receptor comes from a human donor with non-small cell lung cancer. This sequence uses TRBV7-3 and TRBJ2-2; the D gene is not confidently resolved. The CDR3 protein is CASRTGPARSGELFF. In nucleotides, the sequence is TGTGCCAGCAGAACCGGGCCAGCCCGATCCGGGGAGCTGTTTTTT.